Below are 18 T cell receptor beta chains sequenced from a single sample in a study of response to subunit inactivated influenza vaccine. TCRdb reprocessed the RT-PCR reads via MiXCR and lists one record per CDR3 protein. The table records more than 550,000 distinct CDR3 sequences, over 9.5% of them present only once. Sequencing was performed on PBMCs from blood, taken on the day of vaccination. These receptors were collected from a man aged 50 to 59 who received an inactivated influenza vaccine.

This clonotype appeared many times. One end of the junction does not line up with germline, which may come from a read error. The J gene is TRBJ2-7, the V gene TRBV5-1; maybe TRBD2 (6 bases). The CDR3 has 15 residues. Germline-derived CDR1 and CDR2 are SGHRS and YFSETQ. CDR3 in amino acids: CASSLGTGSSYEQYF. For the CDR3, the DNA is TGTGCCAGCAGCTTGGGGACCGGGAGCTCCTACGAGCAGTACTTC.

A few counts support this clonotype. The DNA for the CDR3 is TGTGCCAGCAGCCCTGCAGCGAACACTGAAGCTTTCTTT. It yields the protein CASSPAANTEAFF. The chain uses TRBV6-1 and TRBJ1-1, with D unclear. Germline assignment: CDR1 MNHNS and CDR2 SASEGT. This CDR3 contains 13 residues. V gave up 6 bases and J gave up 1 base, with 9 bases separating them.

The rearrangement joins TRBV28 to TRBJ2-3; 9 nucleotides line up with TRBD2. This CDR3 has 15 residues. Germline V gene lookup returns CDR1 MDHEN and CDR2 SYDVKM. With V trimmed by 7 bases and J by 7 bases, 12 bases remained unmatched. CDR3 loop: CASIQLGLAPNTQYF. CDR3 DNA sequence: TGTGCCAGCATCCAACTAGGACTAGCGCCAAATACGCAGTATTTT.

The CDR3 DNA is TGTGCCTGGAGTGTACAGGGGAAGAACTATGGCTACACCTTC. This translates into CAWSVQGKNYGYTF. The chain joins TRBV30 to TRBJ1-2, with 7 positions matching TRBD1. The length of the CDR3 is 14 residues. After removal of 0 bases from V and 2 bases from J, the junction contained 3 bases not matched to a gene. CDR1 GTSNPN and CDR2 SVGIG come from the germline V gene (reference sequence).

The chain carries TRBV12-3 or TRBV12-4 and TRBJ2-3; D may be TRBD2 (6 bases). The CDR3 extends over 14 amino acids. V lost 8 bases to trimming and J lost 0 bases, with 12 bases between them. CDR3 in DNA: TGTGCCAGCTCTCTAGCGTTTAGCACAGATACGCAGTATTTT. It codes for CASSLAFSTDTQYF.

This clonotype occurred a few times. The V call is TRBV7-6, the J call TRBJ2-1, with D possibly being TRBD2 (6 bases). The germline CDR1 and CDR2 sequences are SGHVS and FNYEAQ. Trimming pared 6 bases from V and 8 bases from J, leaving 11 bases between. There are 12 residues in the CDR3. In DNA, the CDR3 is TGTGCCAGCAGTCGCCGGGACTATGAGCAGTTCTTC. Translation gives CASSRRDYEQFF. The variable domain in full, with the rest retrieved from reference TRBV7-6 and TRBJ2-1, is GAGVSQSPRYKVTKRGQDVALRCDPISGHVSLYWYRQALGQGPEFLTYFNYEAQQDKSGLPNDRFSAERPEGSISTLTIQRTEQRDSAMYRCASSRRDYEQFFGPGTRLTVL.

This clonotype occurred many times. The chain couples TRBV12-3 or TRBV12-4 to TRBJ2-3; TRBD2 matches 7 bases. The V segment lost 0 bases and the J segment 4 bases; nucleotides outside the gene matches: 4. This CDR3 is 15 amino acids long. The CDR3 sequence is CASSLARLAADTQYF. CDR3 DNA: TGTGCCAGCAGTTTAGCTCGACTAGCTGCAGATACGCAGTATTTT.

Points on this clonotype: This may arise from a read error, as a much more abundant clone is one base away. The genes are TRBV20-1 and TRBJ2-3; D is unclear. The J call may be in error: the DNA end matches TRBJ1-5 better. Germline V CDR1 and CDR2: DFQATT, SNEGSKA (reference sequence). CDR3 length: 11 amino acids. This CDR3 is CSARDRRAQHF. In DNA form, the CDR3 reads TGCAGTGCTAGAGATAGGCGGGCCCAGCATTTT.

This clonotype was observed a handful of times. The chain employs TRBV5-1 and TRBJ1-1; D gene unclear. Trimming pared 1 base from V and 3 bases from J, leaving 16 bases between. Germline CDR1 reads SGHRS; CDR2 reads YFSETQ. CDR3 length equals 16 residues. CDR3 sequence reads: CASSLWIGLEDTEAFF. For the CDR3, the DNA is TGCGCCAGCAGCTTGTGGATCGGACTTGAGGACACTGAAGCTTTCTTT.

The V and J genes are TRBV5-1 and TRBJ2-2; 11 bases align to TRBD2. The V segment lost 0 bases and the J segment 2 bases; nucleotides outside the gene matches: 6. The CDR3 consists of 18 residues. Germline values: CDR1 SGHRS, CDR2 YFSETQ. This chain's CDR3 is CASSLGLGTSGNTGELFF. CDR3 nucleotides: TGCGCCAGCAGCTTGGGGCTTGGGACTAGCGGAAACACCGGGGAGCTGTTTTTT.

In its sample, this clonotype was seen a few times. In nucleotides, the CDR3 is TGTGCCAGCAGCCCTGTCGCGGGAGATTACGAGCAGTACTTC. This encodes CASSPVAGDYEQYF. The chain employs TRBV7-9 and TRBJ2-7; TRBD2 aligns across 7 bases. The CDR3 is made up of 14 amino acids. In germline, CDR1 is SEHNR, CDR2 FQNEAQ (reference sequence). After removal of 5 bases from V and 4 bases from J, the junction contained 8 bases not matched to a gene.

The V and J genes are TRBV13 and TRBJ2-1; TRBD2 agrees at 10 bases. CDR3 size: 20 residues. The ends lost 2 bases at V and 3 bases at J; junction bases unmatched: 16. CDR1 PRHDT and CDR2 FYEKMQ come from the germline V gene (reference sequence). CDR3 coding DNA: TGTGCCAGCAGCTTATGGTCGGGGCTAGCGGGAGTCGACCGCTACAATGAGCAGTTCTTC. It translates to CASSLWSGLAGVDRYNEQFF.

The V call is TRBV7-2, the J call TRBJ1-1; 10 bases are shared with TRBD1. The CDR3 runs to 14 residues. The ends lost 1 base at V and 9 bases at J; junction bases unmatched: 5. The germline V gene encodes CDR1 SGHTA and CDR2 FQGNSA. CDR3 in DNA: TGTGCCAGCAGCTTAGTGCGGACAGGGGGTAAAGCTTTCTTT. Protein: CASSLVRTGGKAFF.

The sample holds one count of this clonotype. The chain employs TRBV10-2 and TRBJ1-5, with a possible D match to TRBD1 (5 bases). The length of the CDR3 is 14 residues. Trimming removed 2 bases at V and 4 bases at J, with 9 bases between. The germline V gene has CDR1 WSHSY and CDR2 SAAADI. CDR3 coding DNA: TGCGCCAGCAGTGAGGGCAGGGAGAATCAGCCCCAGCATTTT. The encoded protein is CASSEGRENQPQHF.

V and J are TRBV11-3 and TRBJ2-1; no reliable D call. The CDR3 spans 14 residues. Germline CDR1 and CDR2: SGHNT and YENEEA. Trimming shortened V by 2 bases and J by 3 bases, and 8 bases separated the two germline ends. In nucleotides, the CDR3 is TGTGCCAGCAGCTTATCCCCTAGCTACAATGAGCAGTTCTTC. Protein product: CASSLSPSYNEQFF.

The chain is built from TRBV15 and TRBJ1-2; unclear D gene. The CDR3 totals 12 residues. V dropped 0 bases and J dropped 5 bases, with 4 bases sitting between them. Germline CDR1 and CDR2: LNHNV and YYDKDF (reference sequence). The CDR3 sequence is CATSRDQYGYTF. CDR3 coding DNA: TGTGCCACCAGCAGAGACCAGTATGGCTACACCTTC.

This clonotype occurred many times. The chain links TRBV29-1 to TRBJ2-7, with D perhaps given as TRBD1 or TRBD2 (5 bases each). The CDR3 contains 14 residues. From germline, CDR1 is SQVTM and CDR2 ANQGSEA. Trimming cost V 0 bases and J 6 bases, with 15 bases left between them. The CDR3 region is CSVEEGFLGGEQYF. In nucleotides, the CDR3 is TGCAGCGTTGAAGAGGGCTTCCTTGGGGGCGAGCAGTACTTC.

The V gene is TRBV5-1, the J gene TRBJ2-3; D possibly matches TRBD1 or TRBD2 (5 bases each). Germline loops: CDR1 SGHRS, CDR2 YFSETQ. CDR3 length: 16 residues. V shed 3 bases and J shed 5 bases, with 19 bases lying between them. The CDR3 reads CASSSGEGTGQDTQYF. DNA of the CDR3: TGCGCCAGCAGCTCCGGTGAGGGGACGGGGCAAGATACGCAGTATTTT.